Presented here are 19 T cell receptor beta chains from one specimen sequenced in a study of Tregs in tolerant kidney transplant recipients. Profiling relied on immunoSEQ multiplex PCR, and the TCRdb table lists in-frame clones only, not all of them. This sample's table has 45,000 to 55,000 clones. The sequenced sample was CD4+ T cells from blood, obtained before the transplant. These receptors came from a human donor who received a combined kidney and bone marrow transplant.

Points on this clone: The CDR3 end is not reached by the read, which stops 3 residues before it; the germline J gene fills it in. This chain uses TRBV6-4 with TRBJ2-2; TRBD2 agrees at 11 bases. CDR1 is MRHNA and CDR2 is SNTAGT in the germline V gene. The CDR3 has 14 amino acids. The V and J ends lost 6 bases and 7 bases, in that order; junction bases with no gene match: 4. Incomplete CDR3 DNA: TGTGCCAGCAGAACTAGCGGGAGTCACGGGGAG. It codes for CASRTSGSHGE. The complete CDR3 sequence is CASRTSGSHGELFF.

Note on this clone: The sequence runs out 3 residues before the end of the CDR3; the remainder is reconstructed from the germline J gene. The chain employs TRBV6-1 and TRBJ1-6; D remains unclear. Germline assignment: CDR1 MNHNS and CDR2 SASEGT. The V gene lost 4 bases and the J gene lost 0 bases, with 7 bases spanning the gap. The CDR3 totals 15 residues. CDR3 bases read: TGTGCCAGCAGTGGGCCAAGCTCCTATAATTCACCC. It codes for CASSGPSSYNSP. The full CDR3 protein reads CASSGPSSYNSPLHF.

Details on this clone: Read coverage stops 3 residues before the CDR3 terminus; the germline J gene supplies the remainder. The J gene is TRBJ2-7, the V gene TRBV5-4; weak D call: TRBD1 (6 bases). The CDR3 has 14 amino acids. V was clipped by 0 bases and J by 2 bases, with 9 bases between them. Germline V CDR1 and CDR2: SGHNT, YYREEE (reference sequence). The CDR3 bases that were read are TGTGCCAGCAGCTTGGATACAGGGACCTACGAG. This gives the protein CASSLDTGTYE. The whole CDR3 is CASSLDTGTYEQYF.

Notes on this clone: The read ends 3 residues shy of where the CDR3 ends; the end is completed using the germline J gene. The chain couples TRBV30 to TRBJ1-6, with D possibly being TRBD1 (5 bases). Trimming cost V 4 bases and J 5 bases, with 15 bases left between them. This CDR3 has 15 residues. Germline assignment: CDR1 GTSNPN and CDR2 SVGIG (reference sequence). CDR3 DNA (partial): TGTGCCTGGACTCCGGTTGGGGCAGATAATTCACCC. It encodes CAWTPVGADNSP. From start to end, the CDR3 is CAWTPVGADNSPLHF.

Details on this clone: The CDR3 goes on 3 residues after the read ends, and that part is filled in from the germline J gene. The chain uses TRBV11-1 and TRBJ2-5; perhaps TRBD2 as D (6 bases). Germline-derived CDR1 and CDR2 are SGHAT and FQDESV (reference sequence). CDR3 length: 13 amino acids. Trimming left V 5 bases short and J 4 bases short, with 11 bases between. The CDR3 DNA, read in part, is TGTGCCAGCAGCACCAGCGGGTTAGAGACC. Translating it yields CASSTSGLET. The whole CDR3 sequence is CASSTSGLETQYF.

Comments on this clone: The CDR3 end lies 3 residues beyond the end of the read and is filled in from the germline J gene. Within the sample, other DNA sequences also encode this same CDR3. The gene calls are TRBV18 and TRBJ1-1, with D unclear. This CDR3 is built from 13 residues. Trimming removed 2 bases from V and 1 base from J, with 5 bases in between. Germline-derived CDR1 and CDR2 are KGHSH and LQKENI. This CDR3 reads CASSPGQNTEAFF. The sequenced CDR3 bases are TGTGCCAGCTCACCAGGCCAGAACACTGAA.

On this clone itself: The CDR3 extends 3 residues past the end of the read, so its final part is completed from the germline J gene. The rearrangement links TRBV7-9 to TRBJ2-1, with D maybe TRBD1 (5 bases). With 5 bases removed from V and 7 bases from J, the gap between germline ends came to 12 bases. From germline, CDR1 is SEHNR and CDR2 FQNEAQ (reference sequence). The CDR3 consists of 13 residues. The DNA read from the CDR3 is TGTGCCAGCAGCCCGACAGAGACTAATGAG. It yields the protein CASSPTETNE. The whole CDR3 sequence reads CASSPTETNEQFF.

As regards this clone: The read terminates 3 residues before the CDR3 end, so the remaining end is supplied by the germline J gene. The gene calls are TRBV5-1 and TRBJ2-5, with 10 positions matching TRBD1. The CDR3 length is 14 residues. Germline V CDR1 and CDR2: SGHRS, YFSETQ. J gave up 5 bases and V 6 bases, and 7 bases lay outside the gene matches. The CDR3 here is CASKGTGELETQYF. CDR3 DNA, as far as it was read: TGCGCCAGCAAGGGGACAGGGGAGTTGGAGACC.

In regard to this clone: The read stops 3 residues short of the end of the CDR3; the missing end is completed from the germline J gene. The rearrangement uses TRBV2 and TRBJ2-1, with 15 bases identical to TRBD2. The CDR3 totals 19 residues. Germline-derived CDR1 and CDR2 are SNHLY and FYNNEI. Unmatched junction bases numbered 9, after V lost 6 bases and J lost 0 bases. Incomplete CDR3 DNA: TGTGCCAGCAGGGTGACACCGGGACTAGCGGGAGGCTCCTACAATGAG. It is translated as CASRVTPGLAGGSYNE. The entire CDR3 protein reads CASRVTPGLAGGSYNEQFF.

Remarks on this clone: The read is 3 residues too short to cover the CDR3 end, so that end is filled in from the germline J gene. This rearrangement joins TRBV5-1 to TRBJ1-4, with a tentative D call TRBD1 (6 bases). CDR3 length: 15 residues. Per the germline V gene, CDR1 is SGHRS and CDR2 is YFSETQ. The sequenced CDR3 bases are TGCGCCAGCAGCGCCGGACAAAGGGGGATATCCAAA. This codes for CASSAGQRGISK. The entire CDR3 is CASSAGQRGISKLFF.

As for this clone: The read stops 3 residues short of the end of the CDR3; the missing end is completed from the germline J gene. This chain joins TRBV12-5 and TRBJ2-3; D is possibly TRBD2 (5 bases). Per the germline V gene, CDR1 is LGHNT and CDR2 is FRNRAP. CDR3 length: 17 amino acids. Trimming removed 1 base from V and 0 bases from J, with 14 bases in between. The CDR3 DNA, read in part, is TGTGCTAGTGGTTTGGAAATGGGCGGGCCTAGCACAGATACG. Translation: CASGLEMGGPSTDT. From start to end, the CDR3 is CASGLEMGGPSTDTQYF.

As to this clone: The read terminates 3 residues before the CDR3 end, so the remaining end is supplied by the germline J gene. The V gene is TRBV30, the J gene TRBJ1-1; no clear D gene. CDR3 length: 12 residues. Germline V gene lookup returns CDR1 GTSNPN and CDR2 SVGIG (reference sequence). Trimming took 2 bases from V and 1 from J, leaving 5 bases between them. The part of the CDR3 DNA that was read is TGTGCCTGGAGTAAACAGAACACTGAA. As protein: CAWSKQNTE. From start to end, the CDR3 is CAWSKQNTEAFF. Using reference TRBV30 and TRBJ1-1 for the parts outside the CDR3, the full variable domain is SQTIHQWPATLVQPVGSPLSLECTVEGTSNPNLYWYRQAAGRGLQLLFYSVGIGQISSEVPQNLSASRPQDRQFILSSKKLLLSDSGFYLCAWSKQNTEAFFGQGTRLTVV.

About this clone: The CDR3 end falls 3 residues outside the read, so it is completed with the germline J gene. V and J are TRBV2 and TRBJ2-3, with a weak D call TRBD2 (6 bases). CDR3 length: 14 residues. V was trimmed by 8 bases and J by 1 base, leaving 13 bases between them. CDR1 SNHLY and CDR2 FYNNEI come from the germline V gene. The sequenced part of the CDR3 DNA is TGTGCCAGCTCTCAGCGGGTACGCACAGATACG. Translation: CASSQRVRTDT. In full, the CDR3 reads CASSQRVRTDTQYF.

Details on this clone: Read data end 3 residues before the CDR3 end; the end is taken from the germline J gene. The chain links TRBV5-5 to TRBJ2-4, with D unclear. Germline CDR1 reads SGHKS; CDR2 reads YYEKEE (reference sequence). The CDR3 spans 12 residues. The V end was cut by 0 bases, the J end by 7 bases, with 5 bases between. CDR3 region: CASSLDWNIQYF. Partial CDR3 DNA: TGTGCCAGCAGCTTGGACTGGAACATT.

For this clone: With the read ending 3 residues before the CDR3 end, the germline J gene is used to fill in that end. V usage is TRBV5-5 and J usage is TRBJ1-3, with D possibly TRBD1 on 5 matching bases. V dropped 0 bases and J dropped 4 bases, with 8 bases sitting between them. CDR1 and CDR2 (germline): SGHKS, YYEKEE (reference sequence). CDR3 length: 14 amino acids. CDR3 bases read: TGTGCCAGCAGCTTGGTTGGGGCCGGAAACACC. Protein product: CASSLVGAGNT. The complete CDR3 sequence is CASSLVGAGNTIYF. Full variable domain (remainder filled in from reference TRBV5-5 and TRBJ1-3): DAGVTQSPTHLIKTRGQQVTLRCSPISGHKSVSWYQQVLGQGPQFIFQYYEKEERGRGNFPDRFSARQFPNYSSELNVNALLLGDSALYLCASSLVGAGNTIYFGEGSWLTVV.

A remark on this clone: The observed sequence ends 3 residues before the CDR3 terminus, with the missing tail filled in from the germline J gene. This chain uses TRBV13 with TRBJ2-1; a possible D gene is TRBD1 (7 bases). The CDR3 loop spans 15 amino acids. V lost 4 bases and J lost 9, with 19 bases in between. From germline, CDR1 is PRHDT and CDR2 FYEKMQ (reference sequence). CDR3 DNA, as far as it was read: TGTGCCAGCAGCTCCCAACTAGCAGGGGGGAGTGAG. Translating gives CASSSQLAGGSE. The whole CDR3 sequence is CASSSQLAGGSEQFF.

Note on this clone: The read comes to an end 3 residues before the CDR3 does, leaving the germline J gene to fill in the end. The V call is TRBV20-1, the J call TRBJ2-5; TRBD2 matches at 8 bases. The CDR3 length is 16 residues. Germline-derived CDR1 and CDR2 are DFQATT and SNEGSKA (reference sequence). V shed 3 bases and J 1 base; nucleotides not matched to a gene: 10. The sequenced CDR3 bases are TGCAGTGCTAGCGGTCAACTAGCGGAGCTCCAAGAGACC. Its protein is CSASGQLAELQET. The entire CDR3 protein reads CSASGQLAELQETQYF.

With respect to this clone: Coverage ceases 3 residues before the CDR3 finishes, and the germline J gene fills in the end. J is TRBJ2-1 and V is TRBV20-1, with TRBD2 identical over 11 bases. CDR1 is DFQATT, CDR2 SNEGSKA, per germline (reference sequence). The V and J ends lost 1 base and 8 bases, in that order; junction bases with no gene match: 10. This CDR3 has 16 residues. CDR3 bases read: TGCAGTGCTAGAGCCCCCGGTAGCGGGAGGGCCGATGAG. This translates into CSARAPGSGRADE. The entire CDR3 protein reads CSARAPGSGRADEQFF.

About this clone itself: The read falls 3 residues short of the CDR3 end, and the missing part is taken from the germline J gene. The V call is TRBV18, the J call TRBJ1-2; 9 nucleotides align to TRBD1. CDR3 size: 14 residues. Germline V gene data show CDR1 as KGHSH and CDR2 as LQKENI. J gave up 4 bases and V 3 bases, and 3 bases lay outside the gene matches. Here the CDR3 reads CASSPKTGGYGYTF. The DNA read from the CDR3 is TGTGCCAGCTCACCGAAGACAGGGGGCTATGGC.